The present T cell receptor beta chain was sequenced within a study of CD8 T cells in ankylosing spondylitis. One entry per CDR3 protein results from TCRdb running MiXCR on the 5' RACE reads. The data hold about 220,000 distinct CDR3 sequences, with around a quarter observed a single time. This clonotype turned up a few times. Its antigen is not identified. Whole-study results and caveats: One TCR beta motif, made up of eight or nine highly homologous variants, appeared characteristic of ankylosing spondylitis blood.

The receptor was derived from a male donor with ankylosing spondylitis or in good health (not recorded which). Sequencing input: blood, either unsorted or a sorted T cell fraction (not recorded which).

Here the CDR3 reads CASSFETGRNEQFF. The CDR3 DNA reads TGCGCCAGCAGCTTCGAGACAGGGAGGAATGAGCAGTTCTTC. The rearrangement uses TRBV5-1 and TRBJ2-1; TRBD1 might be the D (7 bases). V lost 2 bases to trimming and J lost 7 bases, with 13 bases between them. This CDR3 region has 14 residues. Germline CDR1 reads SGHRS; CDR2 reads YFSETQ.